These 21 T cell receptor beta chains originate from one sample sequenced in a study of T cells in Graves' hyperthyroidism and ophthalmopathy. Amplification of TCR beta CDR3 regions used RNA as the template. RT-PCR in the first round (using the HTBI primer set) targeted the TCR CDR3. TCRdb passed the multiplex PCR reads through MiXCR, listing each CDR3 protein once. Of approximately 690,000 distinct CDR3 sequences in the sample, about a fifth were seen once. Sequenced material: blood. Source of these receptors: a man aged 30-40 years with Graves' ophthalmopathy.

In this sample, this clonotype turned up a few times. The rearrangement links TRBV28 to TRBJ2-7; D is perhaps TRBD2 (6 bases). CDR3 length: 16 residues. The germline V gene encodes CDR1 MDHEN and CDR2 SYDVKM. V gave up 5 bases and J gave up 7 bases, with 24 bases separating them. DNA of the CDR3: TGTGCCAGCAGTCCAATTATCCTCGCGGGGCGAGAAGAGCAGTACTTC. It yields the protein CASSPIILAGREEQYF.

This clonotype was found a few times. The J gene is TRBJ2-2, the V gene TRBV5-1; D unresolved. Trimming removed 4 bases at V and 1 base at J, with 5 bases between. CDR1 and CDR2 from the germline V gene are SGHRS and YFSETQ. The CDR3 totals 13 residues. For the CDR3, the DNA is TGCGCCAGCAGCCGAGAGAACACCGGGGAGCTGTTTTTT. As protein: CASSRENTGELFF. The variable domain in full, completed from reference TRBV5-1 and TRBJ2-2, reads KAGVTQTPRYLIKTRGQQVTLSCSPISGHRSVSWYQQTPGQGLQFLFEYFSETQRNKGNFPGRFSGRQFSNSRSEMNVSTLELGDSALYLCASSRENTGELFFGEGSRLTVL.

This clonotype was seen a handful of times. DNA of the CDR3: TGTGCCAGCAGTGAGCTAACTGGGGCCAACGTCCTGACTTTC. Translated, it gives CASSELTGANVLTF. The chain employs TRBV6-1 and TRBJ2-6; D is ambiguous. The CDR3 loop spans 14 amino acids. V lost 3 bases to trimming and J lost 2 bases, with 5 bases between them. From germline, CDR1 is MNHNS and CDR2 SASEGT.

This clonotype was counted a few times. The genes are TRBV6-5 and TRBJ2-3; no reliable D call. V lost 2 bases to trimming and J lost 2 bases, with 8 bases between them. In germline, CDR1 is MNHEY, CDR2 SVGAGI. The CDR3 sequence is 14 residues long. The chain's CDR3 is CASSYSGNTDTQYF. The CDR3 DNA is TGTGCCAGCAGTTACAGTGGGAACACAGATACGCAGTATTTT.

In its sample, this clonotype was seen a few times. The chain recombines TRBV28 with TRBJ1-6; D is unresolved. Germline CDR1 and CDR2: MDHEN and SYDVKM. The V end was cut by 2 bases, the J end by 5 bases, with 7 bases between. This CDR3 comprises 14 residues. CDR3 protein: CASSLSQNNSPLHF. The CDR3 DNA reads TGTGCCAGCAGTTTAAGTCAGAATAATTCACCCCTCCACTTT.

The chain couples TRBV29-1 to TRBJ2-7; tentative D call: TRBD1 (6 bases). V lost 5 bases and J 1 base, leaving 18 bases between the germline ends. Germline V gives CDR1 SQVTM, CDR2 ANQGSEA. The CDR3 loop spans 15 amino acids. The DNA for the CDR3 is TGCAGCGTTATTCTAGGCACAGGGAAATCCTACGAGCAGTACTTC. This codes for CSVILGTGKSYEQYF.

In regard to this clonotype: At one end, the junction sequence differs from germline, possibly due to a read error. The CDR3 DNA follows: TGTGCCAGCAGGCAAGACGCAGCACAAAGCACAGATACGCAGTATTTT. This encodes CASRQDAAQSTDTQYF. This sequence joins TRBV3-1 and TRBJ2-3; D gene ambiguous. The CDR3 covers 16 residues. The V gene's germline CDR1 is LGHDT and CDR2 YNNKEL (reference sequence).

V gene TRBV5-1 combines with J gene TRBJ2-4; TRBD2 matches 11 bases. V shed 0 bases and J 5 bases; nucleotides not matched to a gene: 7. Germline CDR1 SGHRS, CDR2 YFSETQ. The CDR3 is 17 residues long. The CDR3 nucleotides are TGCGCCAGCAGCTTGGGAGGGACTAGCGGTGAACAAAACATTCAGTACTTC. Translating gives CASSLGGTSGEQNIQYF.

The table lists this clonotype with a few counts. The chain uses TRBV4-3 and TRBJ1-2, with D uncertain. Trimming took 1 base from V and 8 from J, leaving 2 bases between them. The V gene's germline CDR1 is LGHNA and CDR2 YSLEER. The CDR3 is 10 amino acids. The CDR3 coding sequence is TGCGCCAGCAGCCAAGGAGGCTACACCTTC. Its protein product is CASSQGGYTF.

This clonotype was picked up a small number of times. In DNA form, the CDR3 reads TGTGCCAGCAGTATAAGGGGGTCACAAGAGACCCAGTACTTC. Protein product: CASSIRGSQETQYF. The chain links TRBV27 to TRBJ2-5; D perhaps matches TRBD1 (6 bases). In germline, CDR1 is MNHEY, CDR2 SMNVEV (reference sequence). This CDR3 is 14 amino acids long. The germline V and J ends were trimmed by 5 bases and 2 bases, with 12 bases remaining between them.

Many counts were recorded for this clonotype. This chain joins TRBV27 and TRBJ2-3, with 9 bases matching TRBD1. Per the germline V gene, CDR1 is MNHEY and CDR2 is SMNVEV (reference sequence). CDR3 size: 15 residues. V dropped 4 bases and J dropped 3; count of bases not matched to a gene: 5. In nucleotides, the CDR3 is TGTGCCAGCAGTTCGACAGGGGGGCGGACAGATACGCAGTATTTT. Translating gives CASSSTGGRTDTQYF.

This clonotype was counted many times. The chain recombines TRBV6-1 with TRBJ2-7; TRBD1 matches at 11 bases. V lost 6 bases and J lost 4; bases outside the gene matches: 8. The CDR3 is 15 amino acids. CDR1 MNHNS and CDR2 SASEGT come from the germline V gene. In nucleotides, the CDR3 is TGTGCCAGCAGATACCGGGGACAGGGGGTATACGAGCAGTACTTC. Its translation is CASRYRGQGVYEQYF.

The chain joins TRBV7-2 to TRBJ2-7; maybe TRBD1 (7 bases). CDR3 length: 17 residues. Germline V gene sequence: CDR1 SGHTA, CDR2 FQGNSA. V lost 3 bases to trimming and J lost 3 bases, with 21 bases between them. DNA of the CDR3: TGTGCCAGCAGCTTTCCCGCAGGGGGGACTTTTGACTACGAGCAGTACTTC. It yields the protein CASSFPAGGTFDYEQYF.

The chain recombines TRBV19 with TRBJ1-5; no clear D gene. The CDR3 runs to 13 residues. CDR1 and CDR2 from the germline V gene are LNHDA and SQIVND (reference sequence). Trimming removed 3 bases at V and 4 bases at J, with 7 bases between. CDR3 sequence: CASSMTENQPQHF. In DNA form, the CDR3 reads TGTGCCAGTAGTATGACGGAGAATCAGCCCCAGCATTTT.

The chain combines TRBV20-1 with TRBJ2-3; 7 positions agree with TRBD1. V shed 4 bases, J shed 1 base, and the junction held 8 bases outside the gene matches. Germline V gene lookup returns CDR1 DFQATT and CDR2 SNEGSKA (reference sequence). The CDR3 has 15 residues. The CDR3 nucleotides read TGCAGTGCTAAAGGGGCAGGGGGACGCACAGATACGCAGTATTTT. This translates into CSAKGAGGRTDTQYF.

V and J are TRBV20-1 and TRBJ2-7, with TRBD2 matching over 12 bases. V gave up 0 bases and J gave up 1 base; unmatched junction bases: 7. CDR1 and CDR2 from the germline V gene are DFQATT and SNEGSKA (reference sequence). The CDR3 is 17 residues long. The CDR3 DNA reads TGCAGTGCTAGAGATAAACTAGCGGGAGGTTGGTCCTACGAGCAGTACTTC. Its protein product is CSARDKLAGGWSYEQYF.

The table lists this clonotype with a few counts. The V gene is TRBV3-1, the J gene TRBJ2-7, with 10 bases fitting TRBD2. V lost 1 base and J lost 5; bases outside the gene matches: 8. Germline-derived CDR1 and CDR2 are LGHDT and YNNKEL (reference sequence). The CDR3 length is 16 residues. In DNA form, the CDR3 reads TGTGCCAGCAGCCAAGGGTCAACTAGCGGGGTACACGAGCAGTACTTC. Amino acids: CASSQGSTSGVHEQYF.

The genes are TRBV28 and TRBJ2-3; D gene unclear. This CDR3 is 11 amino acids long. Germline loops: CDR1 MDHEN, CDR2 SYDVKM. V was pared by 5 bases and J by 4 bases, with 4 bases between. This CDR3 reads CASSMADTQYF. As DNA, the CDR3 is TGTGCCAGCAGTATGGCAGATACGCAGTATTTT.

In this sample, this clonotype turned up many times. This sequence joins TRBV18 and TRBJ1-4, with D possibly matching TRBD1 (5 bases). Germline CDR1 is KGHSH and CDR2 is LQKENI. CDR3 length: 14 residues. V lost 6 bases and J lost 8, with 16 bases in between. CDR3 loop: CASSAGPTEEKLFF. The CDR3 bases are TGTGCCAGCTCGGCGGGACCCACGGAGGAAAAACTGTTTTTT.

The chain recombines TRBV27 with TRBJ1-5, with D possibly being TRBD1 (5 bases). The germline CDR1 and CDR2 sequences are MNHEY and SMNVEV (reference sequence). The ends were cut back, 8 bases at V and 0 bases at J, with 11 bases in the middle. CDR3 length: 14 residues. The CDR3 DNA reads TGTGCCAGCCTGGACACCTATAGCAATCAGCCCCAGCATTTT. This encodes CASLDTYSNQPQHF.

The sample holds many counts of this clonotype. At one end, the junction sequence differs from germline, possibly due to a read error. V is TRBV7-9 and J is TRBJ2-7, with 8 positions matching TRBD2. This CDR3 has 14 residues. CDR1 and CDR2 (germline): SEHNR, FQNEAQ (reference sequence). This CDR3 is CASSLAGRPYEQYF. CDR3 coding DNA: TGTGCCAGCAGTTTAGCGGGACGCCCCTACGAGCAGTACTTC.